What follows are 32 T cell receptor beta chains derived from one specimen sequenced in a study of siplizumab effects on memory and regulatory T cells. Here immunoSEQ multiplex PCR was the method, and the copy in TCRdb shows in-frame clones only, minus some. The sample records tens of thousands of clones, roughly 90% being singletons. The material sequenced was naive CD8+ T cells sorted from blood. The receptor source for this set is a human donor in good health.

The rearrangement joins TRBV27 to TRBJ1-5; 10 positions agree with TRBD1. After removal of 5 bases from V and 3 bases from J, the junction contained 4 bases not matched to a gene. This CDR3 comprises 15 residues. Germline V gives CDR1 MNHEY, CDR2 SMNVEV (reference sequence). In DNA, the CDR3 is TGTGCCAGCAGTACCGGGACAGGGGCCAATCAGCCCCAGCATTTT. Residues: CASSTGTGANQPQHF.

The CDR3 sequence is CASSYSGDPETQYF. The CDR3 DNA follows: TGTGCCAGCAGTTACAGCGGGGACCCAGAGACCCAGTACTTC. The chain uses TRBV6-5 and TRBJ2-5, with TRBD2 matching over 7 bases. Unmatched junction bases numbered 4, after V lost 2 bases and J lost 4 bases. This CDR3 region has 14 residues. CDR1 is MNHEY and CDR2 is SVGAGI in the germline V gene.

The rearrangement joins TRBV9 to TRBJ2-3; the match to TRBD2 covers 9 bases. The CDR3 totals 16 residues. Germline trimming cut 0 bases from V and 2 bases from J; bases unmatched to any gene: 4. In germline, CDR1 is SGDLS, CDR2 YYNGEE. CDR3 amino acids: CASSVGLAGTTDTQYF. CDR3 nucleotide sequence: TGTGCCAGCAGCGTAGGGCTAGCGGGGACCACAGATACGCAGTATTTT.

The CDR3 nucleotides are TGTGCCAGCAGCCCGGGCGGGGGTGGAGTCAGCGAGCAGTACTTC. It translates to CASSPGGGGVSEQYF. The V and J genes are TRBV5-4 and TRBJ2-7, with 7 bases identical to TRBD2. The CDR3 contains 15 residues. Germline V gene lookup returns CDR1 SGHNT and CDR2 YYREEE (reference sequence). J gave up 6 bases and V 4 bases, and 13 bases lay outside the gene matches.

This clone turned up a few times. V gene TRBV5-8 combines with J gene TRBJ2-5; D is perhaps TRBD1 (5 bases). Trimming cost V 8 bases and J 0 bases, with 8 bases left between them. The CDR3 runs 12 residues. Germline-derived CDR1 and CDR2 are SGHTS and YDEGEE. In DNA, the CDR3 is TGTGCCAGTCGACAGTACCAAGAGACCCAGTACTTC. It is translated as CASRQYQETQYF.

V gene TRBV11-2 combines with J gene TRBJ2-1; tentatively, D is TRBD2 (6 bases). V was cut by 2 bases and J by 2 bases, with 10 bases left in between. CDR1 is SGHAT and CDR2 is FQNNGV in the germline V gene. The CDR3 sequence is 15 residues long. The CDR3 loop reads CASSLRDWPYNEQFF. CDR3 sequence (DNA): TGTGCCAGCAGCTTACGGGACTGGCCCTACAATGAGCAGTTCTTC.

The chain carries TRBV9 and TRBJ2-1, with 9 nucleotides matching TRBD2. CDR3 length equals 14 residues. Germline values: CDR1 SGDLS, CDR2 YYNGEE. V lost 0 bases, J lost 6 bases, and 1 base stayed unmatched. The CDR3 region has the DNA TGTGCCAGCAGCGTAGGTAGCGGGAGCAATGAGCAGTTCTTC. Protein product: CASSVGSGSNEQFF.

The genes are TRBV7-9 and TRBJ2-5; D is tentatively TRBD1 or TRBD2 (6 bases each). Trimming removed 2 bases at V and 4 bases at J, with 14 bases between. Germline V CDR1 and CDR2: SEHNR, FQNEAQ (reference sequence). The CDR3 spans 15 residues. The DNA of the CDR3 is TGTGCCAGCAGCTTAATTTCGGGGGCCGGAGAGACCCAGTACTTC. Amino acids: CASSLISGAGETQYF.

This clone came up once. The gene calls are TRBV2 and TRBJ1-2, with TRBD1 as a possible D gene (5 bases). Germline lookup yields CDR1 SNHLY and CDR2 FYNNEI. Deletions cut 3 bases from V and 7 bases from J, with 12 bases between. CDR3 size: 13 residues. The CDR3 reads CASSEDIDAGYTF. Here the CDR3 DNA reads TGTGCCAGCAGTGAGGACATTGATGCTGGCTACACCTTC. Full variable domain (missing parts from reference TRBV2 and TRBJ1-2): EPEVTQTPSHQVTQMGQEVILRCVPISNHLYFYWYRQILGQKVEFLVSFYNNEISEKSEIFDDQFSVERPDGSNFTLKIRSTKLEDSAMYFCASSEDIDAGYTFGSGTRLTVV.

This clone was picked up a small number of times. The CDR3: CASSVGYGNQPQHF. The CDR3 DNA is TGTGCCAGCAGCGTTGGGTACGGGAACCAGCCCCAGCATTTT. The rearrangement joins TRBV9 to TRBJ1-5; D uncertain. Germline CDR1 reads SGDLS; CDR2 reads YYNGEE. Trimming shortened V by 2 bases and J by 7 bases, and 13 bases separated the two germline ends. The CDR3 is made up of 14 amino acids.

The chain combines TRBV11-2 with TRBJ2-3, with a weak D call TRBD1 (5 bases). Trimming removed 4 bases at V and 2 bases at J, with 16 bases between. This CDR3 has 16 residues. The germline gives CDR1 SGHAT, CDR2 FQNNGV. The CDR3 loop is CASSSIGAGDTDTQYF. CDR3 in DNA: TGTGCCAGCAGCTCTATTGGGGCCGGCGACACAGATACGCAGTATTTT. Using reference TRBV11-2 and TRBJ2-3 for the parts outside the CDR3, the full variable domain is EAGVAQSPRYKIIEKRQSVAFWCNPISGHATLYWYQQILGQGPKLLIQFQNNGVVDDSQLPKDRFSAERLKGVDSTLKIQPAKLEDSAVYLCASSSIGAGDTDTQYFGPGTRLTVL.

This chain connects TRBV2 to TRBJ2-7, with D unresolved. The V end lost 9 bases, the J end lost 4 bases, and 28 bases lay between the germline ends. The CDR3 consists of 17 residues. The germline V gene encodes CDR1 SNHLY and CDR2 FYNNEI. In DNA, the CDR3 is TGTGCCAGTGAGGAGAAAGGACCGGGCCCCGCCCCGTACGAGCAGTACTTC. This translates into CASEEKGPGPAPYEQYF.

The chain recombines TRBV5-4 with TRBJ1-5; D might be TRBD1 (5 bases). The CDR3 covers 15 residues. Germline CDR1 and CDR2: SGHNT and YYREEE (reference sequence). V lost 2 bases and J lost 2, with 11 bases in between. CDR3 amino acids: CASSLWEQGNQPQHF. The CDR3 DNA follows: TGTGCCAGCAGCTTATGGGAACAGGGCAATCAGCCCCAGCATTTT.

This sequence joins TRBV7-3 and TRBJ1-1; a weak D match, TRBD1 (6 bases). Per germline, CDR1 SGHTA and CDR2 FQGTGA. Trimming took off 5 bases at V and 8 bases at J, with 21 bases between the two ends. This CDR3 has 15 amino acids. The CDR3 bases are TGTGCCAGCAGCCCGAGTGGGGGCGACACGTCAGAAGCTTTCTTT. Amino acids: CASSPSGGDTSEAFF.

The chain is built from TRBV5-8 and TRBJ2-7, with D unresolved. This CDR3 has 12 residues. In germline, CDR1 is SGHTS, CDR2 YDEGEE. The V and J ends lost 0 bases and 5 bases respectively, with 6 bases between them. This CDR3 reads CASSLAIHEQYF. The CDR3 region has the DNA TGTGCCAGCAGCTTGGCCATCCACGAGCAGTACTTC.

V usage is TRBV4-1 and J usage is TRBJ2-5, with a possible D match to TRBD2 (6 bases). This CDR3 has 14 amino acids. Per germline, CDR1 MGHRA and CDR2 YSYEKL. V was shortened by 2 bases and J by 2 bases, with 9 bases between the two germline ends. The CDR3 DNA follows: TGCGCCAGCAGCCAAATCGGGGGACAAGAGACCCAGTACTTC. Translated, it gives CASSQIGGQETQYF.

CDR3 residues: CASSLGLRQEAFF. In DNA, the CDR3 is TGTGCCAGCAGCTTAGGCCTCCGCCAAGAAGCTTTCTTT. This sequence joins TRBV13 and TRBJ1-1; D gene unclear. V was trimmed by 0 bases and J by 8 bases, leaving 10 bases between them. Germline CDR1 reads PRHDT; CDR2 reads FYEKMQ (reference sequence). The CDR3 consists of 13 residues.

The gene calls are TRBV25-1 and TRBJ2-7; tentatively, D is TRBD1 (6 bases). The ends were cut back, 3 bases at V and 0 bases at J, with 12 bases in the middle. Germline V lookup: CDR1 MGHDK, CDR2 SYGVNS. The CDR3 extends over 15 amino acids. CDR3: CASSDPQGSSYEQYF. DNA of the CDR3: TGTGCCAGCAGTGACCCTCAGGGGAGCTCCTACGAGCAGTACTTC.

This clone was recorded once. The rearrangement uses TRBV19 and TRBJ2-7; 15 bases map to TRBD2. Germline trimming cut 1 base from V and 2 bases from J; bases unmatched to any gene: 6. The CDR3 contains 18 residues. Germline values: CDR1 LNHDA, CDR2 SQIVND (reference sequence). The CDR3 region is CASSIGNRTSGRAYEQYF. The CDR3 bases are TGTGCCAGTAGTATAGGTAATCGGACTAGCGGGAGGGCCTACGAGCAGTACTTC.

CDR3 in amino acids: CASRPQGSGNTIYF. The CDR3 nucleotides read TGTGCCAGCAGGCCACAGGGTTCTGGAAACACCATATATTTT. V is TRBV6-5 and J is TRBJ1-3, with D possibly TRBD1 on 6 matching bases. V lost 6 bases, J lost 1 base, and 10 bases lay in between. This CDR3 contains 14 residues. Germline V gives CDR1 MNHEY, CDR2 SVGAGI.

V usage is TRBV7-3 and J usage is TRBJ1-1, with 12 bases matching TRBD1. Per the germline V gene, CDR1 is SGHTA and CDR2 is FQGTGA. V shed 5 bases, J shed 1 base, and the junction held 8 bases outside the gene matches. This CDR3 is built from 17 residues. As DNA, the CDR3 is TGTGCCAGCAGCCTAGGGGACAGGGGGCTTGGGAACACTGAAGCTTTCTTT. Translation: CASSLGDRGLGNTEAFF.

The rearrangement joins TRBV19 to TRBJ2-2; TRBD2 matches 13 bases. The CDR3 has 18 residues. Germline V gene data show CDR1 as LNHDA and CDR2 as SQIVND (reference sequence). Losses at the gene ends were 2 bases for V and 3 bases for J; bases not matched to a gene: 6. The CDR3 coding sequence is TGTGCCAGTAGTATACTTACTAGCGGGAGGGCCGACACCGGGGAGCTGTTTTTT. Protein sequence: CASSILTSGRADTGELFF.

The rearrangement links TRBV19 to TRBJ2-5, with TRBD2 identical over 10 bases. With 9 bases clipped from V and 5 bases from J, the junction kept 9 bases outside the gene matches. Germline assignment: CDR1 LNHDA and CDR2 SQIVND (reference sequence). The CDR3 totals 14 residues. The CDR3 region is CASTLASGSETQYF. In DNA, the CDR3 is TGTGCCAGCACCTTGGCTAGCGGGAGTGAGACCCAGTACTTC.

The chain carries TRBV7-6 and TRBJ1-1; D is uncertain. Germline CDR1 and CDR2: SGHVS and FNYEAQ. This CDR3 is built from 17 residues. Trimming removed 3 bases at V and 1 base at J, with 18 bases between. The CDR3 coding sequence is TGTGCCAGCAGCTTTCGTGAAACGGGCGGGAGGAACACTGAAGCTTTCTTT. Protein: CASSFRETGGRNTEAFF.

The V call is TRBV5-5, the J call TRBJ2-7; 7 nucleotides match TRBD1. V lost 2 bases, J lost 1 base, and 6 bases stayed unmatched. This CDR3 spans 15 amino acids. Germline V gene sequence: CDR1 SGHKS, CDR2 YYEKEE (reference sequence). For the CDR3, the DNA is TGTGCCAGCAGCTTAAATAGGGGGCTATCCTACGAGCAGTACTTC. Protein sequence: CASSLNRGLSYEQYF.

The chain couples TRBV11-3 to TRBJ2-3; no clear D gene. The V end was cut by 5 bases, the J end by 6 bases, with 24 bases between. CDR1 and CDR2 (germline): SGHNT, YENEEA. This CDR3 spans 17 amino acids. CDR3 sequence (DNA): TGTGCCAGCAGCGCGCGCCTCACGACGGAGCATGGGGATACGCAGTATTTT. It codes for CASSARLTTEHGDTQYF.

In its sample, this clone was seen once. The chain recombines TRBV13 with TRBJ2-5; 8 bases fit TRBD2. Germline trimming cut 3 bases from V and 2 bases from J; bases unmatched to any gene: 5. This CDR3 is built from 15 residues. The germline CDR1 and CDR2 sequences are PRHDT and FYEKMQ (reference sequence). CDR3 in DNA: TGTGCCAGCAGCTTGGCTAGCGGGCCTCAAGAGACCCAGTACTTC. Translated: CASSLASGPQETQYF. The full variable domain, with the rest looked up from reference TRBV13 and TRBJ2-5, is AAGVIQSPRHLIKEKRETATLKCYPIPRHDTVYWYQQGPGQDPQFLISFYEKMQSDKGSIPDRFSAQQFSDYHSELNMSSLELGDSALYFCASSLASGPQETQYFGPGTRLLVL.

The chain couples TRBV19 to TRBJ2-1, with 7 bases aligning to TRBD2. The CDR3 loop spans 15 amino acids. J was trimmed by 10 bases and V by 1 base; bases with no gene match: 10. CDR1 and CDR2 (germline): LNHDA, SQIVND (reference sequence). The chain's CDR3 is CASSIGGRGVGEQFF. The CDR3 DNA is TGTGCCAGTAGTATAGGCGGGAGAGGGGTAGGGGAGCAGTTCTTC.

The chain carries TRBV6-1 and TRBJ2-5; TRBD2 aligns across 7 bases. The ends lost 7 bases at V and 1 base at J; junction bases unmatched: 6. Germline V gene sequence: CDR1 MNHNS, CDR2 SASEGT. The CDR3 consists of 14 residues. CDR3 DNA: TGTGCCAGCAACGGGGGGACTTCCCAAGAGACCCAGTACTTC. Residues: CASNGGTSQETQYF.

CDR3 region: CASSLRGRGIEAFF. CDR3 bases: TGTGCCAGCAGCTTGCGGGGCAGGGGGATCGAAGCTTTCTTT. The chain uses TRBV5-6 and TRBJ1-1; 7 nucleotides line up with TRBD1. The CDR3 length is 14 residues. Germline CDR1 and CDR2: SGHDT and YYEEEE. V shed 1 base and J 8 bases; nucleotides not matched to a gene: 8.

The chain recombines TRBV27 with TRBJ2-1; 8 bases are shared with TRBD2. The junction had 20 bases not matched to a gene; V was cut back by 5 bases and J by 2 bases. The CDR3 extends over 20 amino acids. Germline V gene data show CDR1 as MNHEY and CDR2 as SMNVEV (reference sequence). In nucleotides, the CDR3 is TGTGCCAGCAGTACTCTGGACACCGATTTGCCGCGGGAGGCCTACAATGAGCAGTTCTTC. This translates into CASSTLDTDLPREAYNEQFF.

The chain links TRBV6-1 to TRBJ1-4; unclear D gene. CDR1 and CDR2 from the germline V gene are MNHNS and SASEGT. The V end lost 2 bases, the J end lost 5 bases, and 9 bases lay between the germline ends. CDR3 length equals 14 residues. The CDR3 sequence: CASSEWGHNEKLFF. Written as DNA, the CDR3 is TGTGCCAGCAGTGAATGGGGTCACAATGAAAAACTGTTTTTT.